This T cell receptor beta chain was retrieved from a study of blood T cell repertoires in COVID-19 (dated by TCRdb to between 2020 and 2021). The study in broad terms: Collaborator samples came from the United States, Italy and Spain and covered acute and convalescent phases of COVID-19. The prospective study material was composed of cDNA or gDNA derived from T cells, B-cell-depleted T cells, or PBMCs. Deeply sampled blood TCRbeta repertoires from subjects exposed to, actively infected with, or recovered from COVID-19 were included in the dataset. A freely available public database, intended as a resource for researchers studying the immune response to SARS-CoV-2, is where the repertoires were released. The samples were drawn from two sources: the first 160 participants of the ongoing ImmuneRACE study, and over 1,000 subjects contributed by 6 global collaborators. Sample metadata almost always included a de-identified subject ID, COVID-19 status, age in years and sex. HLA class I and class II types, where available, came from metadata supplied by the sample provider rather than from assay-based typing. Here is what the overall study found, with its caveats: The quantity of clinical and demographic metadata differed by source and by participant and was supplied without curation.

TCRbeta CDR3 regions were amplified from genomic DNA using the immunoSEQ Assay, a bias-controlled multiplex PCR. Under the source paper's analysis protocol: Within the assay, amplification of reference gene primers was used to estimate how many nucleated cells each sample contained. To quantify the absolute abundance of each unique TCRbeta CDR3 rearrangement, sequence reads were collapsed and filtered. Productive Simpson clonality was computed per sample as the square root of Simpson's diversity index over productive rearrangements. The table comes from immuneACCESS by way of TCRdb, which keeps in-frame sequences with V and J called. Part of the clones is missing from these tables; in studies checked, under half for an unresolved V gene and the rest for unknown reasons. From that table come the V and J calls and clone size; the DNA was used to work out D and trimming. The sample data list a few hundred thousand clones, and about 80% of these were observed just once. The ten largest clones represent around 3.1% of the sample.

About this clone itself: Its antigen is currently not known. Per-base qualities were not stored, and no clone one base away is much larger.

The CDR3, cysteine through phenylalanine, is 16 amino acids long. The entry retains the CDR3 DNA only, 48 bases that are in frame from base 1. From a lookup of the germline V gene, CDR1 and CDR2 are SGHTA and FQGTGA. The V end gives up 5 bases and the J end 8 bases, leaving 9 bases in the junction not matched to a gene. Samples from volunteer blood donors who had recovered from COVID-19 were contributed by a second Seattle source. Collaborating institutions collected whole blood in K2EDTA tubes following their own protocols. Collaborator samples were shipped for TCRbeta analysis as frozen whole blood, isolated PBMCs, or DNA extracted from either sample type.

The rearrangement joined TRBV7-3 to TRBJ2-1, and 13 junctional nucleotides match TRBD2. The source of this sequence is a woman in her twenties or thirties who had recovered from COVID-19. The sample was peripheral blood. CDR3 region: CASSAPGTSGNYEQFF. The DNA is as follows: TGTGCCAGCAGCGCCCCCGGGACTAGCGGGAATTATGAGCAGTTCTTC.